There are a few counts of the clone carrying this TCR beta chain. The antigen is not known. This sample was taken from a study of blood T cells in healthy people across ages. Overall study results and limits: Observed TCR beta diversity showed a strong correlation with the percentage of naive T cells as measured by flow cytometry.

With a J-beta primer mix and a sample-barcoded 5' primer, a second PCR ran about 6 to 11 cycles. Carrying 12 random nucleotides, a template-switch adaptor labeled each individual cDNA molecule. TCRdb itself ran the 5' RACE reads through MiXCR, one entry per CDR3 protein. The sample carries about 1.6 million distinct CDR3 sequences, 30% to 35% recorded once. CDR1 is MNHNS, CDR2 SASEGT, per germline. CDR3 length: 16 amino acids. Trimming cost V 1 base and J 2 bases, with 12 bases left between them. Every sample yielded at least 6.5 million isolated PBMCs. The chain has TRBV6-1 and TRBJ1-5, with D maybe TRBD1 (6 bases). The sequence was obtained from a woman aged 30 to 39 in good health. The sequenced sample consisted of blood. CDR3 bases: TGTGCCAGCAGTGAAGGGGGACAACGCCGCAATCAGCCCCAGCATTTT. Translating gives CASSEGGQRRNQPQHF.